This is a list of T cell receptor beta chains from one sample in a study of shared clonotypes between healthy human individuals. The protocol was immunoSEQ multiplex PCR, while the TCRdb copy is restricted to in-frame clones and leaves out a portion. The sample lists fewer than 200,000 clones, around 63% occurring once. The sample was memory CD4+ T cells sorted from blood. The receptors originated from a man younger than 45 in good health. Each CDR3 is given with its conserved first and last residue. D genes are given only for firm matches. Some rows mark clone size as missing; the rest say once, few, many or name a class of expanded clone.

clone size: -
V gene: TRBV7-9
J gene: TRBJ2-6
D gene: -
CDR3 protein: CATSSVPNSGANVLTF
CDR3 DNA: TGTGCCACCTCATCCGTTCCCAACTCTGGGGCCAACGTCCTGACTTTC

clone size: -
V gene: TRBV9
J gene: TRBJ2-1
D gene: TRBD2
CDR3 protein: CASSNSGRSYNEQFF
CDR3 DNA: TGTGCCAGCAGCAATAGCGGGAGATCCTACAATGAGCAGTTCTTC

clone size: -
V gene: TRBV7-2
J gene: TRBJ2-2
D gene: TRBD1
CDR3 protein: CASSRAGQGPYTGELFF
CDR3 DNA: TGTGCCAGCAGCCGCGCGGGACAGGGCCCCTACACCGGGGAGCTGTTTTTT

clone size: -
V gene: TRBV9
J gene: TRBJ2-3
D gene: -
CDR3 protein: CASSSRVAEYTDTQYF
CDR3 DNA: TGTGCCAGCAGCAGTCGGGTAGCGGAGTACACAGATACGCAGTATTTT

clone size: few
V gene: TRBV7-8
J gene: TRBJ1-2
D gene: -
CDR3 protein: CASSLNQGNGYTF
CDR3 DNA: TGTGCCAGCAGCTTAAACCAGGGAAATGGCTACACCTTC

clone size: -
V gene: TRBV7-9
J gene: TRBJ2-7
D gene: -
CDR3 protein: CASSLRPDREQYF
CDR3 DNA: TGTGCCAGCAGCTTAAGACCCGACAGGGAGCAGTACTTC

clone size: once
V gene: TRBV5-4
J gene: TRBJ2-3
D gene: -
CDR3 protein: CASSLTGLGTDTQYF
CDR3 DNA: TGTGCCAGCAGCTTGACGGGACTGGGCACAGATACGCAGTATTTT

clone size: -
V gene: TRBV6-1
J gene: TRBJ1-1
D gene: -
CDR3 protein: CASSGKQNTEAFF
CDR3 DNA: TGTGCCAGCAGTGGAAAGCAGAACACTGAAGCTTTCTTT

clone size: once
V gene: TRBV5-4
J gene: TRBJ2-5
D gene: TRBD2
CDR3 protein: CASRPTSGRAPETQYF
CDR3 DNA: TGTGCCAGCAGGCCCACTAGCGGGAGGGCCCCAGAGACCCAGTACTTC

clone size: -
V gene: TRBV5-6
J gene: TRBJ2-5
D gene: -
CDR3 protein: CASSARVKGQETQYF
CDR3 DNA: TGTGCCAGCAGCGCCCGGGTAAAGGGCCAAGAGACCCAGTACTTC

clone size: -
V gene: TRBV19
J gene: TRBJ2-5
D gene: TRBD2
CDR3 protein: CASSTGLAGDQETQYF
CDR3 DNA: TGTGCCAGTAGTACGGGACTAGCGGGGGATCAAGAGACCCAGTACTTC

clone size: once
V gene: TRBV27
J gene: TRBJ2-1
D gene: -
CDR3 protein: CASSFNQYNEQFF
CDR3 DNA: TGTGCCAGCAGTTTCAACCAATACAATGAGCAGTTCTTC

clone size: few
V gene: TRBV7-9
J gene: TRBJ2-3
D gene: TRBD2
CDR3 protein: CAGSRQLAGGSDTQYF
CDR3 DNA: TGTGCCGGTTCGCGGCAACTAGCGGGAGGATCGGATACGCAGTATTTT

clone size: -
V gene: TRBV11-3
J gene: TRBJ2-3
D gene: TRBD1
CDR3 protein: CASSARQGRTSTDTQYF
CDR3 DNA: TGTGCCAGCAGCGCAAGACAGGGGCGAACTAGCACAGATACGCAGTATTTT

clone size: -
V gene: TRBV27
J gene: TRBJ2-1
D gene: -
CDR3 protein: CASSPKRQSSYNEQFF
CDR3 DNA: TGTGCCAGCAGCCCAAAGAGACAGAGCTCCTACAATGAGCAGTTCTTC

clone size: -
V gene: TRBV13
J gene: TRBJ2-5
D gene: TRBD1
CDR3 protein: CASSTYRGQGRETQYF
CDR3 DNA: TGTGCCAGCAGCACATATAGGGGACAGGGCAGGGAGACCCAGTACTTC

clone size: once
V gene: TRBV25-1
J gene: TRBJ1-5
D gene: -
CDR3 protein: CASSGDDSNQPQHF
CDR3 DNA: TGTGCCAGCAGTGGGGACGATAGCAATCAGCCCCAGCATTTT

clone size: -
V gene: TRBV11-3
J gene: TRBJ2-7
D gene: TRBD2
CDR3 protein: CASSFGQGGSYEQYF
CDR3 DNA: TGTGCCAGCAGCTTTGGGCAGGGAGGGTCCTACGAGCAGTACTTC

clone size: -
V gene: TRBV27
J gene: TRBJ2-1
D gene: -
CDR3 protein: CASSLQDGDEQFF
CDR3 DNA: TGTGCCAGCAGTTTGCAGGATGGGGATGAGCAGTTCTTC

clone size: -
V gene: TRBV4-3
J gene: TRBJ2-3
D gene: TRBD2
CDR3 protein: CASSSRASGRADTQYF
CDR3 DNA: TGCGCCAGCAGCTCCCGGGCTAGCGGGAGGGCGGATACGCAGTATTTT

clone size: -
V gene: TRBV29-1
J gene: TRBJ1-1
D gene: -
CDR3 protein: CSVPSPGRINTEAFF
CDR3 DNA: TGCAGCGTTCCTTCTCCGGGACGCATAAACACTGAAGCTTTCTTT

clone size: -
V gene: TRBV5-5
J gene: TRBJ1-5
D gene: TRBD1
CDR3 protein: CASSWGQGDQPQHF
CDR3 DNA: TGTGCCAGCAGCTGGGGACAGGGGGACCAGCCCCAGCATTTT

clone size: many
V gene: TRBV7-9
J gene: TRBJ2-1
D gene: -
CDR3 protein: CASSTMLEQFF
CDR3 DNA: TGTGCCAGCAGCACCATGTTGGAGCAGTTCTTC

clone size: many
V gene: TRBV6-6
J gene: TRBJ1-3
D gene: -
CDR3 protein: CGGFGRRSGNTIYF
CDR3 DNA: TGTGGCGGGTTCGGGAGGCGCTCTGGAAACACCATATATTTT

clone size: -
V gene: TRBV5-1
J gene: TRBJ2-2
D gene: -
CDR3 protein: CASSLTGTNTGELFF
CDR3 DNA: TGCGCCAGCAGCTTGACGGGTACCAACACCGGGGAGCTGTTTTTT

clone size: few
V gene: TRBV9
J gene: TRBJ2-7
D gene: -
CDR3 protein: CASSVDMIATAYEQYF
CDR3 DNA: TGTGCCAGCAGCGTGGATATGATAGCGACCGCCTACGAGCAGTACTTC

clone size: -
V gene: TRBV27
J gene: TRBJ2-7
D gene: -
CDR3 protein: CASSPSIGPYEQYF
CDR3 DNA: TGTGCCAGCAGTCCATCGATTGGGCCCTACGAGCAGTACTTC

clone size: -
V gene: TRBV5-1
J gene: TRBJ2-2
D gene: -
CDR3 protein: CASRAQVGTGELFF
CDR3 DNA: TGCGCCAGCAGAGCCCAGGTTGGCACCGGGGAGCTGTTTTTT

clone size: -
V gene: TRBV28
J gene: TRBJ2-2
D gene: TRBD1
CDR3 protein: CASKRTGLGGELFF
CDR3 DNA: TGTGCCAGCAAGCGGACAGGGTTGGGCGGGGAGCTGTTTTTT

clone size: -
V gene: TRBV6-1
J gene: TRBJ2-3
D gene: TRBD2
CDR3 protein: CASSVAGGPDTQYF
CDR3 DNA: TGTGCCAGCAGTGTGGCGGGGGGCCCAGATACGCAGTATTTT

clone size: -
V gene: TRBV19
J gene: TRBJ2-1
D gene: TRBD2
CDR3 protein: CASSYTTSGNEQFF
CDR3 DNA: TGTGCCAGTAGTTATACAACTAGCGGCAATGAGCAGTTCTTC

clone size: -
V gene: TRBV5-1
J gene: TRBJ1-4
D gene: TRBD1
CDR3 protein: CASSFQQGSEKLFF
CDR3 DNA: TGCGCCAGCAGCTTTCAACAGGGGAGTGAAAAACTGTTTTTT

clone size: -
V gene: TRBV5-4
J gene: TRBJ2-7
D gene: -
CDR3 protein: CASSLLVGRDEQYF
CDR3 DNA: TGTGCCAGCAGCTTATTAGTAGGGCGCGACGAGCAGTACTTC

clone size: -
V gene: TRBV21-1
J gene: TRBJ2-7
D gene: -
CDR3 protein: CASIVEQYF
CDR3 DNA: TGTGCCAGCATTGTTGAGCAGTACTTC

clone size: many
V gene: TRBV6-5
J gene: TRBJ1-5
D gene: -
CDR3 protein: CASTTGLGDQPQHF
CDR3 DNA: TGTGCCAGCACCACAGGGTTGGGAGATCAGCCCCAGCATTTT

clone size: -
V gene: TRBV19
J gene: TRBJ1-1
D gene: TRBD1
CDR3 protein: CASSIRNDRAEAFF
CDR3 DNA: TGTGCCAGTAGTATCCGCAATGACAGGGCAGAAGCTTTCTTT

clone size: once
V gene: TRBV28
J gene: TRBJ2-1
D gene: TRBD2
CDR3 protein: CASSAPSGSGDEQFF
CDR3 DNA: TGTGCCAGCAGTGCTCCGAGCGGGAGTGGCGATGAGCAGTTCTTC

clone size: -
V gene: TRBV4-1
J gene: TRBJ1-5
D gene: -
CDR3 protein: CASSHNKADNQPQHF
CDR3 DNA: TGCGCCAGCAGCCATAACAAGGCAGACAATCAGCCCCAGCATTTT

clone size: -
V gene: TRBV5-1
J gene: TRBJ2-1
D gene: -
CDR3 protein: CASSFRDLGNEQFF
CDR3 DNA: TGCGCCAGCAGCTTTAGGGACTTGGGCAATGAGCAGTTCTTC

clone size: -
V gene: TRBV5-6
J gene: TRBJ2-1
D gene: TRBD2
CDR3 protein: CASSETSGRAYNEQFF
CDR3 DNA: TGTGCCAGCAGCGAGACTAGCGGGAGGGCCTACAATGAGCAGTTCTTC

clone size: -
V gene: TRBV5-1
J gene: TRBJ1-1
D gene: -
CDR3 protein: CASSLAGNTEAFF
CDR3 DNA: TGCGCCAGCAGCTTGGCCGGGAACACTGAAGCTTTCTTT

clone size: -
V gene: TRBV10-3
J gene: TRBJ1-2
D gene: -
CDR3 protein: CAISVRGGSLEGYTF
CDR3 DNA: TGTGCCATCAGTGTTAGGGGAGGGTCCCTCGAGGGCTACACCTTC

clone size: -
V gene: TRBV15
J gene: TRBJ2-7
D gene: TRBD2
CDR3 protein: CATSRAAGGPIHEQYF
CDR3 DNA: TGTGCCACCAGCAGAGCGGCGGGAGGGCCGATCCACGAGCAGTACTTC

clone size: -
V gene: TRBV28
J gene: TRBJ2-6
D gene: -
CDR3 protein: CASKRGSGANVLTF
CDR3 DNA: TGTGCCAGCAAAAGGGGATCCGGGGCCAACGTCCTGACTTTC

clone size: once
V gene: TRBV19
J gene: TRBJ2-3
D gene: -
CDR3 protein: CASRQTGGQFTDTQYF
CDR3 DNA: TGTGCCAGTAGACAAACGGGGGGACAGTTCACAGATACGCAGTATTTT

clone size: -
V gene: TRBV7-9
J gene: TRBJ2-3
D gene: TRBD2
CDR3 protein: CASSAGLAGVDTQYF
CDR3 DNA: TGTGCCAGCAGCGCCGGACTAGCGGGAGTTGATACGCAGTATTTT

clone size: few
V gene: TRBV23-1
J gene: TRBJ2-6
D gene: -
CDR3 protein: CASSRQANVLTF
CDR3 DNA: TGCGCCAGCAGTCGACAAGCCAACGTCCTGACTTTC

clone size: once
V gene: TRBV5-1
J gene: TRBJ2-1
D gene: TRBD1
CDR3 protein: CASSSGTDNEQFF
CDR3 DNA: TGCGCCAGCAGCTCCGGGACAGACAATGAGCAGTTCTTC

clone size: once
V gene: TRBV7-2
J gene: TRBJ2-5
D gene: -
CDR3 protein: CASSFEGRETQYF
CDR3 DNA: TGTGCCAGCAGCTTTGAGGGGCGCGAGACCCAGTACTTC

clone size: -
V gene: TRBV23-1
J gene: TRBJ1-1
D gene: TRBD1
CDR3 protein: CASKRTWTGGNTEAFF
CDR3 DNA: TGCGCCAGCAAAAGGACCTGGACAGGGGGTAACACTGAAGCTTTCTTT

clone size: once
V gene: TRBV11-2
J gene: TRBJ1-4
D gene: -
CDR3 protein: CASSSTQGRASKLFF
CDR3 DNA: TGTGCCAGCAGTTCCACACAGGGACGAGCTTCAAAACTGTTTTTT

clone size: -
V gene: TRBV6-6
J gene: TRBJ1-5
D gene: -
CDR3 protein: CASSYGGNQPQHF
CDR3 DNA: TGTGCCAGCAGTTACGGGGGGAATCAGCCCCAGCATTTT

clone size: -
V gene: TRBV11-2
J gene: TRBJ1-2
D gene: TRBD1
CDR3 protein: CASSLTGTGGSGYTF
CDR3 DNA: TGTGCCAGCAGCTTAACCGGGACAGGGGGCTCTGGCTACACCTTC

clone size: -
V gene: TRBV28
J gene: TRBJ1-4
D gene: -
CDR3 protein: CASSLGGAQVGLFF
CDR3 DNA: TGTGCCAGCAGTTTAGGGGGGGCCCAAGTGGGGCTGTTTTTT

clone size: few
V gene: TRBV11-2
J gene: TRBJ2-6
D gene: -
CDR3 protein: CASSGVPGPWSGANVLTF
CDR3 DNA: TGTGCCAGCAGCGGGGTACCGGGGCCCTGGTCTGGGGCCAACGTCCTGACTTTC

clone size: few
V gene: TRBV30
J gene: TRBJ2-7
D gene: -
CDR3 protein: CAWSGAGGEQYF
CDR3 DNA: TGTGCCTGGAGCGGGGCAGGTGGCGAGCAGTACTTC

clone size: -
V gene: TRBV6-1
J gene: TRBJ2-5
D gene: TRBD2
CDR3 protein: CASSLAGEGETQYF
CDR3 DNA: TGTGCCAGCAGTTTAGCGGGAGAGGGGGAGACCCAGTACTTC